The table lists the clone carrying this T cell receptor beta chain with a few counts. Its matching antigen is unknown. Other DNA sequences in the same sample also yield this CDR3. Germline V gives CDR1 SNHLY, CDR2 FYNNEI. CDR3 length equals 13 residues. Between the trimmed V and J ends, which lost 3 bases and 3 bases, there was a span of 8 bases. Partitioning of CD4+ cells yielded a CD45RA+ naive subset and a CD45RA-negative memory subset. Here immunoSEQ multiplex PCR was the method, and the copy in TCRdb shows in-frame clones only, minus some. The sample yields about 2.4 million clones, 93% seen once. The entry originates in a study of shared clonotypes between healthy human individuals. Study at large: Per-donor plates numbered three CD4 naive, three CD4 memory, two CD8 naive and one CD8 memory.

The study's findings and limits: When naive CD4 clonotypes were compared across a handful of donors, about 5% were shared.

The chain employs TRBV2 and TRBJ1-1, with D perhaps matching TRBD1 (6 bases). Sequencing was carried out using naive CD4+ T cells from PBMCs. Subset described: CD45RA+ positively selected. This TCR was sampled from a young man in good health. Some clones in this sample may be carry-over from other donors' samples. DNA for the CDR3: TGTGCCAGCAGTGACCAGGGGTACACTGAAGCTTTCTTT. Residues: CASSDQGYTEAFF.